A single sample is the source of the 9 T cell receptor beta chains below, sequenced in a study of blood T cell repertoires in COVID-19. The repertoire was sequenced with immunoSEQ multiplex PCR; TCRdb's copy has only in-frame clones and lacks some. The sample contains roughly 180,000 clones, roughly four fifths of which appear only once. The specimen was peripheral blood. Receptors originate from a human donor in a cohort sampled during active COVID-19.

This chain uses TRBV6-2 or TRBV6-3 with TRBJ1-2, with 7 bases identical to TRBD1. CDR1 is MNHEY and CDR2 is SVGEGT in the germline V gene. V gave up 6 bases and J gave up 2 bases; unmatched junction bases: 6. There are 14 residues in the CDR3. The CDR3 bases are TGTGCCAGCAGCCCGACAGGGCCAAACTATGGCTACACCTTC. The encoded protein is CASSPTGPNYGYTF.

The chain employs TRBV15 and TRBJ2-5, with D uncertain. Germline V gives CDR1 LNHNV, CDR2 YYDKDF (reference sequence). Trimming removed 1 base from V and 2 bases from J, with 5 bases in between. CDR3 length: 13 residues. This CDR3 reads CATSRGQQETQYF. The CDR3 bases are TGTGCCACCAGCAGAGGTCAGCAAGAGACCCAGTACTTC.

V usage is TRBV27 and J usage is TRBJ2-7, with D perhaps TRBD1 (6 bases). V lost 8 bases, J lost 6 bases, and 14 bases lay in between. Germline lookup yields CDR1 MNHEY and CDR2 SMNVEV (reference sequence). The CDR3 contains 12 residues. The CDR3 sequence is CASARGIGEQYF. DNA of the CDR3: TGTGCCAGCGCCAGGGGAATAGGCGAGCAGTACTTC.

V and J are TRBV3-1 (or the pseudogene TRBV3-2) and TRBJ1-3; D is perhaps TRBD1 (6 bases). V gave up 4 bases and J gave up 4 bases, with 14 bases separating them. Germline CDR1 and CDR2: LGHDT and YNNKEL (reference sequence). This CDR3 has 15 residues. As DNA, the CDR3 is TGTGCCAGCAGCCGCATCACAGGGAACGGAAACACCATATATTTT. Its translation: CASSRITGNGNTIYF.

The chain carries TRBV19 and TRBJ2-2, with 11 bases lining up with TRBD1. The CDR3 extends over 17 amino acids. Germline V gives CDR1 LNHDA, CDR2 SQIVND (reference sequence). J gave up 6 bases and V 4 bases, and 10 bases lay outside the gene matches. The CDR3, as DNA: TGTGCCAGTAGTACCGGGACAGGGGGATTGGACTCCGGGGAGCTGTTTTTT. It encodes CASSTGTGGLDSGELFF. Filled out from reference TRBV19 and TRBJ2-2, the complete variable domain reads DGGITQSPKYLFRKEGQNVTLSCEQNLNHDAMYWYRQDPGQGLRLIYYSQIVNDFQKGDIAEGYSVSREKKESFPLTVTSAQKNPTAFYLCASSTGTGGLDSGELFFGEGSRLTVL.

This chain joins TRBV2 and TRBJ1-1, with D unclear. There are 14 residues in the CDR3. V lost 5 bases and J 2 bases, leaving 12 bases between the germline ends. CDR1 is SNHLY, CDR2 FYNNEI, per germline. The CDR3: CASSQVRGNTEAFF. Here the CDR3 DNA reads TGTGCCAGCAGTCAGGTGCGGGGAAACACTGAAGCTTTCTTT.

This clone was seen only once. The rearrangement links TRBV15 to TRBJ2-7, with 7 nucleotides matching TRBD1. Germline loops: CDR1 LNHNV, CDR2 YYDKDF (reference sequence). J gave up 2 bases and V 5 bases, and 9 bases lay outside the gene matches. There are 15 residues in the CDR3. The CDR3 bases are TGTGCCACCAGCTCCCGACAGGGCCCACCCTACGAGCAGTACTTC. It specifies CATSSRQGPPYEQYF.

The V and J genes are TRBV12-3 or TRBV12-4 and TRBJ1-1; tentative D call: TRBD1 (6 bases). V was shortened by 6 bases and J by 5 bases, with 13 bases between the two germline ends. The CDR3 covers 13 residues. The CDR3 nucleotides read TGTGCCAGCAGCTCCAACAGGGAAACTGAAGCTTTCTTT. Protein sequence: CASSSNRETEAFF.

This clone was recorded a few times. V and J are TRBV5-1 and TRBJ2-1; 9 nucleotides agree with TRBD1. J gave up 4 bases and V 3 bases, and 8 bases lay outside the gene matches. There are 16 residues in the CDR3. Germline-derived CDR1 and CDR2 are SGHRS and YFSETQ. The CDR3 DNA follows: TGCGCCAGCAGCTCCGACGACGGGACAGGGTACAATGAGCAGTTCTTC. This sequence encodes CASSSDDGTGYNEQFF.